This T cell receptor beta chain was sequenced during a study of blood T cell repertoires in COVID-19. Across the whole study: Samples representing acute and convalescent COVID-19 were sourced from the United States, Italy and Spain. Sources were T cells, B-cell-depleted T cells, or PBMCs; the material itself was cDNA or gDNA.

There are 16 residues in the CDR3. V was shortened by 6 bases and J by 5 bases, with 20 bases between the two germline ends. In germline, CDR1 is LNHDA, CDR2 SQIVND (reference sequence). Original handling: Estimation of nucleated cell counts was performed using reference gene primer amplification. Measured with immunoSEQ multiplex PCR; TCRdb has only the in-frame clones, and not every one. V, J and clone size derive from that table, while D and trimming were established from the DNA sequence. Of 200,000 to 300,000 clones in the sample, 85% to 90% were seen once. The genes are TRBV19 and TRBJ2-1; possible D gene TRBD1, 6 bases. The receptor was derived from a woman between 40 and 50 years old with acute or convalescent COVID-19. The sequenced material came from peripheral blood. CDR3 DNA sequence: TGTGCCAGTAGCCAGAGCCGGGACAAGTTAGACAATGAGCAGTTCTTC. The encoded protein is CASSQSRDKLDNEQFF.